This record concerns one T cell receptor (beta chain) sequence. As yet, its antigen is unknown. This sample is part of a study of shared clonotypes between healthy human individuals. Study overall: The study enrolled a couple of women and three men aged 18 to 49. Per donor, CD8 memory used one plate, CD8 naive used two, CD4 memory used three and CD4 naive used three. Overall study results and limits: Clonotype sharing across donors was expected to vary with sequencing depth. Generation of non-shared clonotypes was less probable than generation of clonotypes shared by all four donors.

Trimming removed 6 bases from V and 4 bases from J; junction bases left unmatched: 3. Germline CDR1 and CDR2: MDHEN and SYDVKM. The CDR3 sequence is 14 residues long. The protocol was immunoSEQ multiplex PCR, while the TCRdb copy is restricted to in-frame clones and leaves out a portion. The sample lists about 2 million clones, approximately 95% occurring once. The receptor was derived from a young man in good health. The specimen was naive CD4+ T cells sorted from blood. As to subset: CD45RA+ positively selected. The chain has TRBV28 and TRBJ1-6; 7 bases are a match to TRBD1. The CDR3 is CASSPQGYNSPLHF. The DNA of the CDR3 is TGTGCCAGCAGCCCACAGGGGTATAATTCACCCCTCCACTTT. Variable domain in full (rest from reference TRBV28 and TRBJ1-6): DVKVTQSSRYLVKRTGEKVFLECVQDMDHENMFWYRQDPGLGLRLIYFSYDVKMKEKGDIPEGYSVSREKKERFSLILESASTNQTSMYLCASSPQGYNSPLHFGNGTRLTVT.